This TCR beta chain was obtained from a study of human T cells and chemical hapten exposure. General study findings and limits: There were significantly more large CDR3 similarity clusters among expanded TCRs than among controls.

The germline gives CDR1 SQVTM, CDR2 ANQGSEA. Unmatched junction bases numbered 16, after V lost 6 bases and J lost 5 bases. The CDR3 runs to 16 residues. In TCRdb, the RACE reads were re-called with MiXCR into one record per CDR3 protein. The sample consists of under 200,000 distinct CDR3 sequences, around 15% of them appearing once. As to this clonotype: What it binds is unknown.

Time point given: patch test 1, 2 weeks after DPC sensitization. Treatment meaning: therapeutic diphenylcyclopropenone sensitization with weekly scalp DPC. This rearrangement joins TRBV29-1 to TRBJ2-3, with 8 bases matching TRBD2. Sequences were derived from whole blood, sampled in connection with sensitization to the hapten diphenylcyclopropenone (DPC). This clonotype originated in a woman aged 25 to 39 with alopecia areata. Some clones in this sample may be carry-over from other donors' samples. CDR3 residues: CSVPTAGGQRGDTQYF. The CDR3 DNA follows: TGCAGCGTCCCAACGGCGGGGGGCCAACGCGGAGATACGCAGTATTTT.